This is a list of T cell receptor beta chains from one sample in a study of T cell repertoires in cytomegalovirus infection. These receptors' targets are unknown. TCRdb re-called the reads with MiXCR, one entry per CDR3 protein. Among roughly 860,000 distinct CDR3 sequences listed, about 31% were seen once. Here the sequenced sample was cultured CD8+ T cells from PBMCs, taken from culture after CMV antigen stimulation. The origin of the receptors is a human donor in good health (CMV status not recorded). Some clones in this sample may be carry-over from other donors' samples. Each CDR3 is given with its conserved first and last residue. A D gene is named only where the DNA matches it firmly. Size values are once, few and many counts, or a class for expanded clones, and some rows have none.

clone size	V gene	CDR3 length	J gene	D gene	CDR3 protein	CDR3 DNA
few	TRBV19	17	TRBJ2-2	-	CASSIGWAQHFTGELFF	TGTGCCAGTAGTATAGGCTGGGCCCAACACTTCACCGGGGAGCTGTTTTTT
-	TRBV11-2	14	TRBJ2-3	TRBD2	CASSRGTSADTQYF	TGTGCCAGCAGCCGCGGGACTAGCGCAGATACGCAGTATTTT
-	TRBV7-4	12	TRBJ2-7	-	CASSPNPYEQYF	TGTGCCAGCAGCCCTAATCCGTACGAGCAGTACTTC
-	TRBV20-1	15	TRBJ2-2	-	CSARERLTNTGELFF	TGCAGTGCTAGAGAAAGACTAACGAACACCGGGGAGCTGTTTTTT
-	TRBV12-3/TRBV12-4	15	TRBJ1-1	TRBD1	CASSFRTGGYTEAFF	TGTGCCAGCAGTTTCCGGACAGGGGGGTACACTGAAGCTTTCTTT
-	TRBV7-6	16	TRBJ1-3	-	CASSLSGEGPGNTIYF	TGTGCCAGCAGCTTATCGGGCGAGGGGCCTGGAAACACCATATATTTT
few	TRBV7-8	16	TRBJ1-5	-	CASSPSYRDGDQPQHF	TGTGCCAGCAGTCCATCATACAGGGATGGGGATCAGCCCCAGCATTTT
-	TRBV4-1	12	TRBJ2-1	-	CASADSLNEQFF	TGCGCCAGCGCCGACAGCCTCAATGAGCAGTTCTTC
-	TRBV6-2/TRBV6-3	13	TRBJ2-5	TRBD1	CASSKTGEKTQYF	TGTGCCAGCAGCAAGACAGGGGAGAAGACCCAGTACTTC
few	TRBV15	11	TRBJ2-5	-	CATSHPETQYF	TGTGCCACCAGCCACCCTGAGACCCAGTACTTC
-	TRBV19	16	TRBJ2-1	TRBD1	CASSMGVWDRDNEQFF	TGTGCCAGTAGTATGGGTGTTTGGGACAGGGACAATGAGCAGTTCTTC
few	TRBV6-6	13	TRBJ2-2	-	CASKERGAGELFF	TGTGCCAGCAAGGAGAGAGGGGCCGGGGAGCTGTTTTTT
-	TRBV7-2	15	TRBJ2-3	TRBD1	CANSFYRGLTDTQYF	TGTGCCAACAGCTTTTATAGGGGGCTCACAGATACGCAGTATTTT
few	TRBV4-1	14	TRBJ2-1	TRBD1	CASSQEGDRGHQFF	TGCGCCAGCAGCCAAGAAGGGGACAGGGGGCACCAGTTCTTC
few	TRBV5-6	15	TRBJ2-5	TRBD2	CASNLGRGGYETQYF	TGTGCCAGCAACCTTGGCCGGGGGGGCTATGAGACCCAGTACTTC
-	TRBV19	16	TRBJ2-1	TRBD2	CASSMGWRGGWDEQFF	TGTGCCAGTAGTATGGGTTGGCGGGGGGGCTGGGATGAGCAGTTCTTC
many	TRBV5-1	16	TRBJ2-2	TRBD2	CASSPGLAGGTGELFF	TGCGCCAGCAGCCCCGGACTAGCGGGGGGTACCGGGGAGCTGTTTTTT
few	TRBV28	16	TRBJ2-5	-	CASSLKRLGKQETQYF	TGTGCCAGCAGTTTAAAGAGACTCGGGAAGCAAGAGACCCAGTACTTC
few	TRBV6-2/TRBV6-3	12	TRBJ2-1	-	CASSPPRPEQFF	TGTGCCAGCAGCCCCCCACGTCCTGAGCAGTTCTTC
-	TRBV2	16	TRBJ2-3	-	CAGWRMGEKSPDTQYF	TGTGCCGGCTGGAGAATGGGGGAGAAGTCCCCAGATACGCAGTATTTT
few	TRBV27	15	TRBJ1-2	TRBD1	CATSAGTGSFYGYTF	TGTGCCACCTCCGCCGGGACAGGGTCCTTCTATGGCTACACCTTC
-	TRBV19	13	TRBJ2-1	-	CASIYQAPHEQFF	TGTGCCAGTATTTACCAGGCCCCTCATGAGCAGTTCTTC
many	TRBV7-8	15	TRBJ2-7	-	CASSPLNRAPYEQYF	TGTGCCAGCAGCCCTCTGAACAGGGCCCCCTACGAGCAGTACTTC
few	TRBV7-8	15	TRBJ1-5	TRBD1	CASSTGQGSNQPQHF	TGTGCCAGCAGCACGGGACAGGGGAGTAATCAGCCCCAGCATTTT
few	TRBV19	14	TRBJ1-1	-	CASTLFGENTEAFF	TGTGCCAGTACTCTTTTCGGGGAGAACACTGAAGCTTTCTTT
many	TRBV12-3/TRBV12-4	14	TRBJ2-2	TRBD1	CASSSSGGPGELFF	TGTGCCAGCAGTTCCTCAGGGGGCCCCGGGGAGCTGTTTTTT
few	TRBV7-3	16	TRBJ2-1	-	CASSLNYGGYYNEQFF	TGTGCCAGCAGCTTAAATTACGGGGGCTACTACAATGAGCAGTTCTTC
-	TRBV27	17	TRBJ1-1	TRBD1	CASSSLSRQGFGTEAFF	TGTGCCAGCAGTTCCCTAAGTCGACAGGGTTTTGGCACTGAAGCTTTCTTT
-	TRBV4-1	12	TRBJ2-7	TRBD2	CASSPLAGEQYF	TGCGCCAGCAGCCCCCTAGCGGGGGAGCAGTACTTC
once	TRBV27	14	TRBJ2-3	TRBD1	CASTLGGAPDTQYF	TGTGCCAGCACTTTAGGGGGCGCCCCGGATACGCAGTATTTT
many	TRBV7-9	15	TRBJ1-5	-	CASSLAQQNNQPQHF	TGTGCCAGCAGCTTAGCGCAACAGAACAATCAGCCCCAGCATTTT
-	TRBV2	14	TRBJ2-1	-	CASYGGISYNEQFF	TGTGCCAGCTACGGAGGAATCTCCTACAATGAGCAGTTCTTC
-	TRBV7-6	12	TRBJ2-3	-	CVSSLSPDTQYF	TGTGTCAGCAGCTTAAGTCCAGATACGCAGTATTTT
-	TRBV4-2	15	TRBJ1-5	-	CTSSQVLGTNQPQHF	TGTACCAGCAGCCAAGTATTGGGGACCAATCAGCCCCAGCATTTT
-	TRBV5-6	15	TRBJ1-5	TRBD1	CASSAGQGASQPQHF	TGTGCCAGCAGCGCCGGACAGGGGGCGTCTCAGCCCCAGCATTTT
-	TRBV29-1	12	TRBJ1-1	-	CSVAGKNTEAFF	TGCAGCGTTGCGGGGAAGAACACTGAAGCTTTCTTT
few	TRBV12-5	17	TRBJ2-7	-	CASGLADLTGVSYEQYF	TGTGCTAGTGGTTTGGCCGACCTCACAGGAGTCTCCTACGAGCAGTACTTC
-	TRBV19	13	TRBJ2-5	-	CASSISPQETQYF	TGTGCCAGTAGTATCTCCCCTCAAGAGACCCAGTACTTC
few	TRBV10-3	19	TRBJ2-6	-	CAIRAGTLNLSSGANVLTF	TGTGCCATCAGAGCCGGGACTCTAAATCTCTCCTCTGGGGCCAACGTCCTGACTTTC
many	TRBV7-6	14	TRBJ1-1	-	CASSLETANTEAFF	TGTGCCAGCAGCTTAGAAACGGCGAACACTGAAGCTTTCTTT
-	TRBV7-6	13	TRBJ1-1	-	CASSLETSTEAFF	TGTGCCAGCAGCTTAGAAACTTCCACTGAAGCTTTCTTT
-	TRBV10-3	15	TRBJ1-5	TRBD1	CAISVTGESNQPQHF	TGTGCCATCAGTGTGACAGGGGAGAGCAATCAGCCCCAGCATTTT
-	TRBV12-3/TRBV12-4	14	TRBJ1-1	TRBD1	CASREGQGNTEAFF	TGTGCCAGCAGGGAGGGACAGGGGAACACTGAAGCTTTCTTT
few	TRBV7-8	16	TRBJ1-4	TRBD1	CASSFVGTGFNEKLFF	TGTGCCAGCAGCTTCGTGGGGACAGGGTTTAATGAAAAACTGTTTTTT
-	TRBV7-2	13	TRBJ2-7	-	CASSLWAAYEQYF	TGTGCCAGCAGCTTATGGGCAGCCTACGAGCAGTACTTC
many	TRBV7-9	16	TRBJ2-5	TRBD2	CASSSLSGGLQETQYF	TGTGCCAGCAGCTCACTTAGCGGGGGACTCCAAGAGACCCAGTACTTC
-	TRBV6-2/TRBV6-3	12	TRBJ2-3	-	CASRGIPDTQYF	TGTGCCAGCAGAGGGATCCCAGATACGCAGTATTTT